This T cell receptor (beta chain) is drawn from a study of T cells in Graves' hyperthyroidism and ophthalmopathy. Study results and caveats: Researchers found most expanded thyroid clonotypes above 0.001 in blood as well. Ophthalmopathy cases were set apart from stable hyperthyroidism by a 13 V-J model.

The study enrolled patients aged 18 to 65 with newly diagnosed hyperthyroidism of under 2 months' duration. Diagnoses were established using clinical symptoms, serum thyroxine and TRAb, thyroid ultrasound and orbital computed tomography. RNA transcripts were the template for amplifying TCR beta CDR3 regions. Researchers ran a first-round RT-PCR on the TCR CDR3 using the HTBI primer set. TCRdb processed the multiplex PCR reads anew with MiXCR; each CDR3 protein has one entry. There are hundreds of thousands of distinct CDR3 sequences in the sample; about 15% occur only once, and 30% to 35% lies in the top ten. This clonotype was detected many times. Its specificity is not known. The source is a young woman with Graves' hyperthyroidism. Material: blood.

Here the CDR3 reads CSVGQGDYGYTF. In DNA form, the CDR3 reads TGCAGCGTTGGGCAGGGTGACTATGGCTACACCTTC. This chain uses TRBV29-1 with TRBJ1-2, with TRBD1 as a possible D gene (5 bases). Trimming took 4 bases from V and 3 from J, leaving 9 bases between them. Germline V CDR1 and CDR2: SQVTM, ANQGSEA. The CDR3 covers 12 residues.